The clone carrying this TCR beta chain was observed a few times. V lost 1 base, J lost 3 bases, and 3 bases stayed unmatched. The germline gives CDR1 DFQATT, CDR2 SNEGSKA (reference sequence). This CDR3 is built from 14 residues. A single record per CDR3 protein comes from TCRdb applying MiXCR to the 5' RACE reads. Among some 85,000 distinct CDR3 sequences, more than 5% were seen once, and the ten largest hold roughly 7.6%. The data stem from a study of T cells of healthy individuals. The TCR sequence derives from a female donor in good health. The rearrangement joins TRBV20-1 to TRBJ2-3; 8 bases agree with TRBD1. The chain's CDR3 is CSARVDRVTDTQYF. CDR3 nucleotides: TGCAGTGCTAGAGTGGACAGGGTTACAGATACGCAGTATTTT.